Listed below are T cell receptor beta chains from one sample, sequenced in a study of tumour-infiltrating T cells in Burkitt lymphoma. The assay was immunoSEQ multiplex PCR, and TCRdb's table has in-frame clones only and misses some. The sample yields thousands of clones, about 80% seen once. The sequencing sample was made of tumor tissue. These receptors were obtained from a human donor with diffuse large B-cell lymphoma. CDR3s include the opening cysteine and the closing phenylalanine or tryptophan. The D gene is left open where the match is weak. Clone size is stated in some rows and not others, as once, few, many or a class when expanded.

D gene: -
clone size: -
V gene: TRBV9
J gene: TRBJ2-1
CDR3 protein: CASSVAGLSYNEQFF
CDR3 DNA: TGTGCCAGCAGCGTAGCGGGACTTTCCTACAATGAGCAGTTCTTC

D gene: TRBD2
clone size: -
V gene: TRBV18
J gene: TRBJ2-1
CDR3 protein: CASREAGVSYNEQFF
CDR3 DNA: TGTGCCAGCCGAGAAGCGGGAGTCTCCTACAATGAGCAGTTCTTC

D gene: -
clone size: -
V gene: TRBV4-3
J gene: TRBJ2-4
CDR3 protein: CASSPSWGVEAKNIQYF
CDR3 DNA: TGCGCCAGCAGCCCAAGTTGGGGGGTTGAGGCCAAAAACATTCAGTACTTC

D gene: -
clone size: -
V gene: TRBV19
J gene: TRBJ1-2
CDR3 protein: CASSIDPRDNYGYTF
CDR3 DNA: TGTGCCAGTAGTATAGACCCGAGGGATAACTATGGCTACACCTTC

D gene: -
clone size: -
V gene: TRBV5-1
J gene: TRBJ1-1
CDR3 protein: CASSLTGENTEAFF
CDR3 DNA: TGCGCCAGCAGCTTGACGGGGGAGAACACTGAAGCTTTCTTT

D gene: -
clone size: -
V gene: TRBV2
J gene: TRBJ1-4
CDR3 protein: CASSGGRQSNEKLFF
CDR3 DNA: TGTGCCAGCAGTGGGGGTCGACAAAGTAATGAAAAACTGTTTTTT

D gene: -
clone size: -
V gene: TRBV7-9
J gene: TRBJ2-5
CDR3 protein: CASQGETQYF
CDR3 DNA: TGTGCCAGCCAGGGGGAGACCCAGTACTTC

D gene: -
clone size: -
V gene: TRBV11-3
J gene: TRBJ2-3
CDR3 protein: CASSRPDGGPGTQYF
CDR3 DNA: TGTGCCAGCAGCCGCCCAGACGGGGGCCCCGGTACGCAGTATTTT

D gene: -
clone size: -
V gene: TRBV18
J gene: TRBJ1-6
CDR3 protein: CASSPQGVGNSPLHF
CDR3 DNA: TGTGCCAGCTCACCCCAGGGTGTAGGGAATTCACCCCTCCACTTT

D gene: TRBD1
clone size: -
V gene: TRBV5-6
J gene: TRBJ2-1
CDR3 protein: CASNRGPGQGRMNEQFF
CDR3 DNA: TGTGCCAGCAACCGGGGGCCGGGACAGGGGCGAATGAATGAGCAGTTCTTC

D gene: -
clone size: once
V gene: TRBV4-1
J gene: TRBJ1-5
CDR3 protein: CASSHGELNQPQHF
CDR3 DNA: TGCGCCAGCAGCCACGGGGAACTTAATCAGCCCCAGCATTTT

D gene: -
clone size: -
V gene: TRBV9
J gene: TRBJ2-7
CDR3 protein: CASSVGLVSKEQYF
CDR3 DNA: TGTGCCAGCAGCGTAGGTCTAGTCTCAAAGGAGCAGTACTTC

D gene: -
clone size: few
V gene: TRBV4-2
J gene: TRBJ2-3
CDR3 protein: CASSQDNQGMDTQYF
CDR3 DNA: TGTGCCAGCAGCCAAGATAATCAGGGGATGGATACGCAGTATTTT

D gene: TRBD1
clone size: -
V gene: TRBV19
J gene: TRBJ2-7
CDR3 protein: CASRDRTTYEQYF
CDR3 DNA: TGTGCCAGTCGGGACAGGACAACCTACGAGCAGTACTTC

D gene: TRBD2
clone size: few
V gene: TRBV5-6
J gene: TRBJ2-7
CDR3 protein: CASSSGTTVEQYF
CDR3 DNA: TGTGCCAGCAGCTCCGGGACTACCGTGGAGCAGTACTTC

D gene: -
clone size: few
V gene: TRBV9
J gene: TRBJ1-4
CDR3 protein: CASSVWDRPGVSNEKLFF
CDR3 DNA: TGTGCCAGCAGCGTCTGGGATAGACCAGGGGTCTCTAATGAAAAACTGTTTTTT

D gene: -
clone size: -
V gene: TRBV12-5
J gene: TRBJ2-5
CDR3 protein: CASGSRETQYF
CDR3 DNA: TGTGCTAGTGGCTCTAGGGAGACCCAGTACTTC

D gene: -
clone size: -
V gene: TRBV30
J gene: TRBJ1-1
CDR3 protein: CAWDQYTEAFF
CDR3 DNA: TGTGCCTGGGACCAGTACACTGAAGCTTTCTTT

D gene: -
clone size: -
V gene: TRBV11-3
J gene: TRBJ1-2
CDR3 protein: CASSFPGYGGYTF
CDR3 DNA: TGTGCCAGCAGCTTTCCTGGTTATGGGGGCTACACCTTC

D gene: -
clone size: -
V gene: TRBV11-3
J gene: TRBJ2-5
CDR3 protein: CASSLHQQAVAHF
CDR3 DNA: TGTGCCAGCAGCTTACACCAGCAGGCCGTAGCTCACTTC

D gene: -
clone size: few
V gene: TRBV2
J gene: TRBJ1-4
CDR3 protein: CASSYDMGGEKLFF
CDR3 DNA: TGTGCCAGCAGTTACGACATGGGGGGAGAAAAACTGTTTTTT

D gene: -
clone size: -
V gene: TRBV11-2
J gene: TRBJ1-1
CDR3 protein: CASSLDPTGRAFF
CDR3 DNA: TGTGCCAGCAGCTTAGATCCTACAGGGCGGGCTTTCTTT

D gene: TRBD1
clone size: -
V gene: TRBV5-1
J gene: TRBJ2-2
CDR3 protein: CASSRGTGSNTGELFF
CDR3 DNA: TGCGCCAGCAGCAGAGGGACAGGGTCGAACACCGGGGAGCTGTTTTTT

D gene: -
clone size: -
V gene: TRBV7-8
J gene: TRBJ2-2
CDR3 protein: CASSRVQGNTGELFF
CDR3 DNA: TGTGCCAGCAGCCGCGTCCAGGGGAACACCGGGGAGCTGTTTTTT

D gene: TRBD1
clone size: -
V gene: TRBV7-9
J gene: TRBJ2-7
CDR3 protein: CASSFPPSAETGVYEQYF
CDR3 DNA: TGTGCCAGCAGCTTCCCCCCCTCTGCAGAGACAGGGGTCTACGAGCAGTACTTC

D gene: -
clone size: few
V gene: TRBV5-5
J gene: TRBJ2-5
CDR3 protein: CASSLVSGETQYF
CDR3 DNA: TGTGCCAGCAGCTTGGTCTCGGGCGAGACCCAGTACTTC

D gene: -
clone size: -
V gene: TRBV18
J gene: TRBJ2-3
CDR3 protein: CASSPNIGGLGTDTQYF
CDR3 DNA: TGTGCCAGCTCACCAAACATAGGGGGGCTCGGCACAGATACGCAGTATTTT

D gene: -
clone size: -
V gene: TRBV14
J gene: TRBJ2-1
CDR3 protein: CASSQGGYNEQFF
CDR3 DNA: TGTGCCAGCAGCCAAGGGGGATACAATGAGCAGTTCTTC

D gene: -
clone size: -
V gene: TRBV13
J gene: TRBJ1-3
CDR3 protein: CASSLGRLGTIYF
CDR3 DNA: TGTGCCAGCAGCTTAGGACGCTTAGGCACCATATATTTT

D gene: TRBD2
clone size: -
V gene: TRBV7-6
J gene: TRBJ2-5
CDR3 protein: CASSHTTSGRETQYF
CDR3 DNA: TGTGCCAGCAGCCATACGACTAGCGGGAGAGAGACCCAGTACTTC

D gene: -
clone size: -
V gene: TRBV4-1
J gene: TRBJ2-7
CDR3 protein: CASREGYEQYF
CDR3 DNA: TGCGCCAGCAGGGAGGGGTACGAGCAGTACTTC

D gene: -
clone size: -
V gene: TRBV29-1
J gene: TRBJ2-7
CDR3 protein: CSVGLAPEQYF
CDR3 DNA: TGCAGCGTTGGGTTAGCGCCCGAGCAGTACTTC

D gene: -
clone size: once
V gene: TRBV6-1
J gene: TRBJ1-4
CDR3 protein: CASSETPGSGEKLFF
CDR3 DNA: TGTGCCAGCAGTGAAACGCCAGGGTCGGGTGAAAAACTGTTTTTT

D gene: -
clone size: -
V gene: TRBV6-5
J gene: TRBJ2-3
CDR3 protein: CASSWGADTQYF
CDR3 DNA: TGTGCCAGCAGCTGGGGGGCAGATACGCAGTATTTT

D gene: -
clone size: -
V gene: TRBV7-9
J gene: TRBJ2-5
CDR3 protein: CASSLKGYQETQYF
CDR3 DNA: TGTGCCAGCAGCTTGAAAGGGTACCAAGAGACCCAGTACTTC

D gene: -
clone size: -
V gene: TRBV2
J gene: TRBJ2-1
CDR3 protein: CASIQDTSMSNEQFF
CDR3 DNA: TGTGCCAGCATCCAGGACACCAGCATGTCTAATGAGCAGTTCTTC

D gene: TRBD1
clone size: few
V gene: TRBV5-1
J gene: TRBJ2-7
CDR3 protein: CASSLGQGNYEQYF
CDR3 DNA: TGCGCCAGCAGCTTGGGACAGGGGAATTACGAGCAGTACTTC

D gene: -
clone size: -
V gene: TRBV7-3
J gene: TRBJ1-1
CDR3 protein: CASSAQALGNTEAFF
CDR3 DNA: TGTGCCAGCAGCGCTCAGGCGCTAGGAAACACTGAAGCTTTCTTT

D gene: -
clone size: -
V gene: TRBV12-5
J gene: TRBJ1-1
CDR3 protein: CASGLVGGGFTEAFF
CDR3 DNA: TGTGCTAGTGGTTTGGTAGGTGGGGGATTCACTGAAGCTTTCTTT

D gene: TRBD2
clone size: -
V gene: TRBV11-3
J gene: TRBJ2-5
CDR3 protein: CASGTSGSQETQYF
CDR3 DNA: TGTGCCAGCGGGACTAGCGGGTCCCAAGAGACCCAGTACTTC

D gene: -
clone size: few
V gene: TRBV7-9
J gene: TRBJ2-7
CDR3 protein: CASSFGGVFYEQYF
CDR3 DNA: TGTGCCAGCAGCTTTGGGGGAGTGTTTTACGAGCAGTACTTC

D gene: TRBD1
clone size: -
V gene: TRBV4-3
J gene: TRBJ2-7
CDR3 protein: CASSFDRGAIEQYF
CDR3 DNA: TGCGCCAGCAGTTTCGACAGGGGTGCTATCGAGCAGTACTTC

D gene: TRBD1
clone size: -
V gene: TRBV15
J gene: TRBJ2-3
CDR3 protein: CATSLDRGSTDTQYF
CDR3 DNA: TGTGCCACCAGCCTTGACAGGGGGAGCACAGATACGCAGTATTTT

D gene: -
clone size: -
V gene: TRBV29-1
J gene: TRBJ2-1
CDR3 protein: CSVRPSDNNEQFF
CDR3 DNA: TGCAGCGTTCGGCCTAGCGACAACAATGAGCAGTTCTTC

D gene: -
clone size: -
V gene: TRBV7-2
J gene: TRBJ2-1
CDR3 protein: CASSSSASINEQFF
CDR3 DNA: TGTGCCAGCAGCTCGTCGGCTAGTATCAATGAGCAGTTCTTC

D gene: -
clone size: -
V gene: TRBV9
J gene: TRBJ1-1
CDR3 protein: CASSVGGRGNTEAFF
CDR3 DNA: TGTGCCAGCAGCGTAGGGGGACGGGGGAACACTGAAGCTTTCTTT

D gene: -
clone size: -
V gene: TRBV5-4
J gene: TRBJ2-2
CDR3 protein: CASSFGFRSGELFF
CDR3 DNA: TGTGCCAGCAGCTTTGGATTTAGGTCCGGGGAGCTGTTTTTT

D gene: -
clone size: -
V gene: TRBV6-1
J gene: TRBJ2-7
CDR3 protein: CASSDRPGGEDEQYF
CDR3 DNA: TGTGCCAGCAGTGATAGGCCAGGTGGGGAGGACGAGCAGTACTTC

D gene: TRBD1
clone size: -
V gene: TRBV6-1
J gene: TRBJ2-7
CDR3 protein: CASGWTGGEQYF
CDR3 DNA: TGTGCCAGCGGATGGACAGGGGGCGAGCAGTACTTC

D gene: -
clone size: -
V gene: TRBV14
J gene: TRBJ2-5
CDR3 protein: CASSRRRSETQYF
CDR3 DNA: TGTGCCAGCAGCCGAAGACGCTCGGAGACCCAGTACTTC

D gene: -
clone size: -
V gene: TRBV29-1
J gene: TRBJ1-2
CDR3 protein: CSVKDRQGSDYGYTF
CDR3 DNA: TGCAGCGTTAAAGATCGTCAAGGTTCTGACTATGGCTACACCTTC

D gene: TRBD1
clone size: once
V gene: TRBV11-3
J gene: TRBJ2-7
CDR3 protein: CASSPGQGAYEQYF
CDR3 DNA: TGTGCCAGCAGTCCGGGACAGGGAGCCTACGAGCAGTACTTC

D gene: -
clone size: -
V gene: TRBV18
J gene: TRBJ2-7
CDR3 protein: CASSPGGYEQYF
CDR3 DNA: TGTGCCAGCTCACCAGGTGGCTACGAGCAGTACTTC

D gene: -
clone size: -
V gene: TRBV27
J gene: TRBJ1-5
CDR3 protein: CASSNQGSNQPQHF
CDR3 DNA: TGTGCCAGCAGTAACCAGGGGAGCAATCAGCCCCAGCATTTT

D gene: TRBD1
clone size: -
V gene: TRBV9
J gene: TRBJ2-7
CDR3 protein: CASNLGTGGDEQYF
CDR3 DNA: TGTGCCAGCAACTTGGGGACAGGGGGCGACGAGCAGTACTTC